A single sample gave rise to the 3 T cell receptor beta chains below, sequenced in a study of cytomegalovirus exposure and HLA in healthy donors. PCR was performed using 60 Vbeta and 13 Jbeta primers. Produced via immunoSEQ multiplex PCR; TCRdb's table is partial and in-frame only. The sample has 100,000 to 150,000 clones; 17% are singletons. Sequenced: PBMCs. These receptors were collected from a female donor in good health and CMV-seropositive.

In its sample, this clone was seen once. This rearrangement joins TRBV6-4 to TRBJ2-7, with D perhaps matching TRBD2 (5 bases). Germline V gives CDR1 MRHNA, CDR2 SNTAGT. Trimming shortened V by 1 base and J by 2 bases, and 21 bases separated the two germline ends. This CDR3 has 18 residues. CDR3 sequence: CASSDCLSLGGCTYEQYF. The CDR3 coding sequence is TGTGCCAGCAGTGACTGTCTAAGTTTGGGCGGGTGCACCTACGAGCAGTACTTC.

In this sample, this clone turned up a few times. CDR3 sequence reads: CASRAEQGTEAFF. The CDR3 DNA reads TGTGCCAGCAGAGCAGAACAGGGCACTGAAGCTTTCTTT. This chain connects TRBV2 to TRBJ1-1; D might be TRBD1 (6 bases). V dropped 6 bases and J dropped 4 bases, with 12 bases sitting between them. Germline assignment: CDR1 SNHLY and CDR2 FYNNEI. This CDR3 has 13 amino acids.

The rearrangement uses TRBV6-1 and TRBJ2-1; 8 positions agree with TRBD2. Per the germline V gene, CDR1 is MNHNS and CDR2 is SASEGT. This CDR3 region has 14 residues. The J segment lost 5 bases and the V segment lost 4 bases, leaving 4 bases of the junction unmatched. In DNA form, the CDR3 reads TGTGCCAGCAGTGCATTAGCGGGGAACAATGAGCAGTTCTTC. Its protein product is CASSALAGNNEQFF.